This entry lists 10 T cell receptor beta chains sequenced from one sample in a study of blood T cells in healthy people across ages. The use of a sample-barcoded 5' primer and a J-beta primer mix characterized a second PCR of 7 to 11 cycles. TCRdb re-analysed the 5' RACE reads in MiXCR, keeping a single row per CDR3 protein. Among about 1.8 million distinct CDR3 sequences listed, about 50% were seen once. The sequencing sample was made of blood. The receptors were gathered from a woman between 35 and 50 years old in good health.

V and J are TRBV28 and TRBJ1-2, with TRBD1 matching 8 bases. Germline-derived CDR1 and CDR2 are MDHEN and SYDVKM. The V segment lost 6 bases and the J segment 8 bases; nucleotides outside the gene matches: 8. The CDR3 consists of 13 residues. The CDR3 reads CASRRRTGPGYTF. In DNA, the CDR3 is TGTGCCAGCAGGCGCAGGACAGGGCCCGGCTACACCTTC.

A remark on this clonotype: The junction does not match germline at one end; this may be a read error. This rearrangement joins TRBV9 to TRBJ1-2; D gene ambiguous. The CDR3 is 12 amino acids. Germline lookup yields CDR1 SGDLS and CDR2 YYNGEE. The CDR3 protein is CAGSVEPDGYTF. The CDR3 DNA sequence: TGTGCCGGCAGCGTAGAGCCGGATGGCTACACCTTT.

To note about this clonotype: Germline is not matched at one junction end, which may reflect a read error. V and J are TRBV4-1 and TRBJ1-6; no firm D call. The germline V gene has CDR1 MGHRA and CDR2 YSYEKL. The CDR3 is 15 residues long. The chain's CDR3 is CASSQDRVVASPFHF. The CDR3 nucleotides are TGCGCCAGCAGCCAAGATAGGGTGGTCGCCTCACCCTTCCACTTT.

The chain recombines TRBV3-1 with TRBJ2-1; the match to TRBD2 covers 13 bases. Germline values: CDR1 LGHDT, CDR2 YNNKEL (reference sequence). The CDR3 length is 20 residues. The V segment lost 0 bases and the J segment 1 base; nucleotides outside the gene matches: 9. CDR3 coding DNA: TGTGCCAGCAGCCAAGATATTCGGACTAGCGGGGGTTATTCCTACAATGAGCAGTTCTTC. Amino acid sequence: CASSQDIRTSGGYSYNEQFF.

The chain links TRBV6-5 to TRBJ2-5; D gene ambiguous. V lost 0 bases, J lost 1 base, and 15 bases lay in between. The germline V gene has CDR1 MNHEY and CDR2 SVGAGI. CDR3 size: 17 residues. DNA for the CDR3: TGTGCCAGCAGTTACTCGACGCGTTTCCCAGTCCAAGAGACCCAGTACTTC. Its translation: CASSYSTRFPVQETQYF.

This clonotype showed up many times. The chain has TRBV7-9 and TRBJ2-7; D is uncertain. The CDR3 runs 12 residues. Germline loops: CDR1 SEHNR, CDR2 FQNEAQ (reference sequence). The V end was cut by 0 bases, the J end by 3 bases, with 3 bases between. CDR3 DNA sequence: TGTGCCAGCAGCTTAGCCGTCTACGAGCAGTACTTC. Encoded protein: CASSLAVYEQYF. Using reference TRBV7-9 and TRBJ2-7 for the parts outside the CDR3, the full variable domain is DTGVSQNPRHKITKRGQNVTFRCDPISEHNRLYWYRQTLGQGPEFLTYFQNEAQLEKSRLLSDRFSAERPKGSFSTLEIQRTEQGDSAMYLCASSLAVYEQYFGPGTRLTVT.

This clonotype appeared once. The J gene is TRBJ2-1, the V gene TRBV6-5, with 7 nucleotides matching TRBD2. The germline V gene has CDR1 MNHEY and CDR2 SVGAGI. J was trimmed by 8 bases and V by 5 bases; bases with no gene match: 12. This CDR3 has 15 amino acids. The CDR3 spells CASSPSGTIGHEQFF. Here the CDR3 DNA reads TGTGCCAGCAGTCCATCCGGGACTATTGGGCATGAGCAGTTCTTC.

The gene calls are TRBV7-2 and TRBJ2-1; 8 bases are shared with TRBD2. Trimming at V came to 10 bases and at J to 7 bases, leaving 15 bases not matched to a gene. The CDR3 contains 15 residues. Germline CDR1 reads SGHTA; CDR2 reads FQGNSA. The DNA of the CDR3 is TGTGCCACCCTTGCCCGGGGGGGAAAGGGGAATGAGCAGTTCTTC. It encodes CATLARGGKGNEQFF. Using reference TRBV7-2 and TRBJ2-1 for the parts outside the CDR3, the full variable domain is GAGVSQSPSNKVTEKGKDVELRCDPISGHTALYWYRQSLGQGLEFLIYFQGNSAPDKSGLPSDRFSAERTGGSVSTLTIQRTQQEDSAVYLCATLARGGKGNEQFFGPGTRLTVL.

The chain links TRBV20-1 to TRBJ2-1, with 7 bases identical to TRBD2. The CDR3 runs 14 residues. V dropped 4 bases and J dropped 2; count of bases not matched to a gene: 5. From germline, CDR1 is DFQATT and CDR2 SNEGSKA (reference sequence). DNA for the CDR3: TGCAGTGCTAATTTGGCGGGAGCCTACAATGAGCAGTTCTTC. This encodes CSANLAGAYNEQFF.

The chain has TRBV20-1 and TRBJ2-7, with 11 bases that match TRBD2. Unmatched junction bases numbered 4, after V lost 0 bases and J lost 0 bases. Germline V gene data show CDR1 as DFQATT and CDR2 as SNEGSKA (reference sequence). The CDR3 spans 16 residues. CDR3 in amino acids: CSARDPTSGGSYEQYF. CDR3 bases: TGCAGTGCTAGAGATCCCACTAGCGGGGGCTCCTACGAGCAGTACTTC.